These 11 T cell receptor beta chains were sequenced from one sample in a study of identical twins. TCRdb reanalysed the 5' RACE reads using MiXCR and keeps one entry per CDR3 protein. The sample includes around 240,000 distinct CDR3 sequences, over 9.5% of them seen just once. Sequenced: memory T cells sorted from blood. The receptors come from a man aged 45-65 years in good health.

This clonotype was recorded at least ten times. J is TRBJ1-1 and V is TRBV6-2 or TRBV6-3; no clear D. This CDR3 contains 14 residues. The V gene's germline CDR1 is MNHEY and CDR2 SVGEGT. V was clipped by 1 base and J by 2 bases, with 8 bases between them. CDR3 nucleotides: TGTGCCAGCAGTTACTTTGGTAGAAACACTGAAGCTTTCTTT. This codes for CASSYFGRNTEAFF.

This clonotype was seen many times. The chain joins TRBV28 to TRBJ2-2, with TRBD1 matching 9 bases. V dropped 3 bases and J dropped 6; count of bases not matched to a gene: 5. This CDR3 is 15 amino acids long. Germline V CDR1 and CDR2: MDHEN, SYDVKM. The CDR3, as DNA: TGTGCCAGCAGTTTTCGACAGGGGGTAGCCGGGGAGCTGTTTTTT. Protein product: CASSFRQGVAGELFF.

This clonotype came up many times. The rearrangement links TRBV29-1 to TRBJ2-1; no firm D call. Trimming left V 7 bases short and J 7 bases short, with 17 bases between. The CDR3 contains 13 residues. Germline CDR1 is SQVTM and CDR2 is ANQGSEA. In DNA form, the CDR3 reads TGCAGCGCGGATCGGTTCGCGGAGAATGAGCAGTTCTTC. Amino acids: CSADRFAENEQFF.

The rearrangement uses TRBV12-3 or TRBV12-4 and TRBJ2-5, with 7 bases matching TRBD2. The V segment lost 1 base and the J segment 2 bases; nucleotides outside the gene matches: 7. The CDR3 length is 16 residues. This CDR3 reads CASSLVAGRLQETQYF. CDR3 DNA: TGTGCCAGCAGTTTAGTAGCGGGTAGGCTACAAGAGACCCAGTACTTC.

The chain uses TRBV11-2 and TRBJ1-3, with D tentatively TRBD1 (5 bases). The CDR3 sequence is 15 residues long. V was shortened by 1 base and J by 2 bases, with 9 bases between the two germline ends. Germline V CDR1 and CDR2: SGHAT, FQNNGV. CDR3 nucleotide sequence: TGTGCCAGCAGCTTAGGAGGCAGGGCTGGAAACACCATATATTTT. It specifies CASSLGGRAGNTIYF.

This clonotype was observed at least ten times. The chain has TRBV5-1 and TRBJ1-1; 9 bases line up with TRBD1. The CDR3 spans 16 residues. Germline CDR1 SGHRS, CDR2 YFSETQ. Trimming at V came to 6 bases and at J to 2 bases, leaving 11 bases not matched to a gene. CDR3 loop: CASMHGQGKTNTEAFF. DNA for the CDR3: TGCGCCAGCATGCACGGACAGGGGAAGACCAACACTGAAGCTTTCTTT.

The sample holds a few counts of this clonotype. V gene TRBV4-1 combines with J gene TRBJ2-1; TRBD1 matches 10 bases. The V gene's germline CDR1 is MGHRA and CDR2 YSYEKL. V trimming: 4 bases; J trimming: 1 base; junction bases outside the gene matches: 4. The CDR3 runs 16 residues. CDR3 DNA sequence: TGCGCCAGCAGCCGGGGACAGGGGTTTTCCTACAATGAGCAGTTCTTC. Its translation: CASSRGQGFSYNEQFF.

In its sample, this clonotype was seen a few times. The genes are TRBV18 and TRBJ2-1, with 15 nucleotides matching TRBD2. The V and J ends lost 4 bases and 7 bases, in that order; junction bases with no gene match: 5. CDR3 length: 16 residues. Germline values: CDR1 KGHSH, CDR2 LQKENI. As DNA, the CDR3 is TGTGCCAGCTCACAACCGGGACTAGCGGGAGGAAATGAGCAGTTCTTC. This gives the protein CASSQPGLAGGNEQFF.

The table lists this clonotype with many counts. CDR3 DNA: TGTGCCAGCAGCTTAGAGCTTGGAGAAAACACAGATACGCAGTATTTT. It yields the protein CASSLELGENTDTQYF. V usage is TRBV7-9 and J usage is TRBJ2-3, with D hard to call. The germline CDR1 and CDR2 sequences are SEHNR and FQNEAQ (reference sequence). V lost 1 base, J lost 2 bases, and 13 bases lay in between. This CDR3 region has 16 residues.

This clonotype has at least ten counts. V and J are TRBV5-1 and TRBJ1-4; TRBD1 aligns across 7 bases. The CDR3 totals 17 residues. The germline V gene encodes CDR1 SGHRS and CDR2 YFSETQ. V lost 4 bases, J lost 0 bases, and 9 bases stayed unmatched. CDR3 in amino acids: CASSRSRDSTTNEKLFF. CDR3 nucleotide sequence: TGCGCCAGCAGCAGGTCACGGGACAGCACAACTAATGAAAAACTGTTTTTT. Full variable domain (missing parts from reference TRBV5-1 and TRBJ1-4): KAGVTQTPRYLIKTRGQQVTLSCSPISGHRSVSWYQQTPGQGLQFLFEYFSETQRNKGNFPGRFSGRQFSNSRSEMNVSTLELGDSALYLCASSRSRDSTTNEKLFFGSGTQLSVL.

The chain links TRBV11-2 to TRBJ1-2, with no clear D. V was pared by 4 bases and J by 4 bases, with 10 bases between. CDR1 SGHAT and CDR2 FQNNGV come from the germline V gene. There are 13 residues in the CDR3. CDR3 coding DNA: TGTGCCAGCAGCTCGGACCTTATCTATGGCTACACCTTC. Encoded protein: CASSSDLIYGYTF.